These 25 T cell receptor beta chains were sequenced from one sample in a study of blood T cell repertoires in COVID-19. Profiled with immunoSEQ multiplex PCR; TCRdb holds only in-frame clones, not every one. The table includes some 150,000 clones, around 82% detected once. Material for sequencing was PBMCs or T cells enriched from blood (not recorded which). Receptors were obtained from a woman in her forties or fifties in a cohort exposed to, infected with or recovered from COVID-19 (not recorded which).

This clone was seen only once. This chain uses TRBV3-1 (or the pseudogene TRBV3-2) with TRBJ2-7, with TRBD2 as a possible D gene (5 bases). The CDR3 spans 14 residues. V lost 1 base and J 6 bases, leaving 13 bases between the germline ends. CDR1 and CDR2 from the germline V gene are LGHDT and YNNKEL (reference sequence). DNA for the CDR3: TGTGCCAGCAGCCAAGGTCCCCGGGGTGGCGAGCAGTACTTC. It yields the protein CASSQGPRGGEQYF.

The chain has TRBV5-1 and TRBJ2-3; possibly TRBD2 for D (5 bases). Germline lookup yields CDR1 SGHRS and CDR2 YFSETQ. Trimming shortened V by 2 bases and J by 1 base, and 17 bases separated the two germline ends. This CDR3 has 17 amino acids. The CDR3 DNA reads TGCGCCAGCAGCTTCCGGGGTGGCGGTGTCGGCACAGATACGCAGTATTTT. Its translation: CASSFRGGGVGTDTQYF. Using reference TRBV5-1 and TRBJ2-3 for the parts outside the CDR3, the full variable domain is KAGVTQTPRYLIKTRGQQVTLSCSPISGHRSVSWYQQTPGQGLQFLFEYFSETQRNKGNFPGRFSGRQFSNSRSEMNVSTLELGDSALYLCASSFRGGGVGTDTQYFGPGTRLTVL.

J is TRBJ1-6 and V is TRBV4-1; 7 nucleotides match TRBD1. Unmatched junction bases numbered 7, after V lost 2 bases and J lost 6 bases. Looked up from germline, CDR1 is MGHRA and CDR2 is YSYEKL. The CDR3 consists of 16 residues. CDR3 sequence: CASSQPDRQINSPLHF. The CDR3 DNA sequence: TGCGCCAGCAGCCAACCGGACAGGCAGATTAATTCACCCCTCCACTTT.

This clone was observed a single time. V and J are TRBV24-1 and TRBJ2-1; maybe TRBD1 (7 bases). CDR1 KGHDR and CDR2 SFDVKD come from the germline V gene. V dropped 3 bases and J dropped 4 bases, with 21 bases sitting between them. The CDR3 spans 18 residues. The CDR3 DNA sequence: TGTGCCACCAGTGATAGGGGGTCGGGGGACAGAACTTACAATGAGCAGTTCTTC. It translates to CATSDRGSGDRTYNEQFF.

The genes are TRBV7-9 and TRBJ2-7; TRBD1 might be the D (6 bases). CDR1 and CDR2 from the germline V gene are SEHNR and FQNEAQ (reference sequence). The CDR3 is made up of 14 amino acids. V shed 6 bases and J shed 2 bases, with 14 bases lying between them. The CDR3 spells CASSPHGTPYEQYF. DNA of the CDR3: TGTGCCAGCAGTCCTCACGGGACACCCTACGAGCAGTACTTC. Full variable domain (rest looked up from reference TRBV7-9 and TRBJ2-7): DTGVSQNPRHKITKRGQNVTFRCDPISEHNRLYWYRQTLGQGPEFLTYFQNEAQLEKSRLLSDRFSAERPKGSFSTLEIQRTEQGDSAMYLCASSPHGTPYEQYFGPGTRLTVT.

The chain employs TRBV15 and TRBJ1-2, with D possibly TRBD1 on 6 matching bases. The V gene's germline CDR1 is LNHNV and CDR2 YYDKDF (reference sequence). This CDR3 comprises 14 residues. Trimming took 3 bases from V and 4 from J, leaving 12 bases between them. CDR3 coding DNA: TGTGCCACCAGCAGGGGAACAGGGTCCTATGGCTACACCTTC. This sequence encodes CATSRGTGSYGYTF.

This clone was found a few times. V and J are TRBV28 and TRBJ1-2; 9 nucleotides match TRBD1. The CDR3 covers 18 residues. Trimming at V came to 6 bases and at J to 7 bases, leaving 21 bases not matched to a gene. CDR1 and CDR2 from the germline V gene are MDHEN and SYDVKM. The CDR3 is CASSLGSFGTGRGAGYTF. The CDR3 bases are TGTGCCAGCAGCTTAGGATCCTTTGGGACAGGGAGGGGAGCTGGCTACACCTTC.

The genes are TRBV5-1 and TRBJ1-1; 9 positions agree with TRBD1. The CDR3 contains 15 residues. In germline, CDR1 is SGHRS, CDR2 YFSETQ. V lost 2 bases, J lost 5 bases, and 7 bases stayed unmatched. The CDR3 sequence is CASSFTGQGGTEAFF. DNA for the CDR3: TGCGCCAGCAGCTTTACGGGACAGGGAGGGACTGAAGCTTTCTTT.

The chain carries TRBV28 and TRBJ1-1, with D perhaps TRBD1 (5 bases). The germline V gene encodes CDR1 MDHEN and CDR2 SYDVKM. The ends were cut back, 6 bases at V and 1 base at J, with 9 bases in the middle. The CDR3 is 13 residues long. The CDR3: CASRRQTNTEAFF. In DNA form, the CDR3 reads TGTGCCAGCAGGAGACAGACGAACACTGAAGCTTTCTTT.

V is TRBV3-1 (or the pseudogene TRBV3-2) and J is TRBJ1-4; possibly TRBD1 for D (5 bases). Deletions cut 1 base from V and 11 bases from J, with 20 bases between. The germline V gene encodes CDR1 LGHDT and CDR2 YNNKEL (reference sequence). The CDR3 has 16 amino acids. CDR3 residues: CASSQGRGLQGGKLFF. The CDR3 bases are TGTGCCAGCAGCCAAGGGAGGGGACTTCAGGGTGGTAAACTGTTTTTT.

The chain recombines TRBV6-1 with TRBJ2-1; 7 bases align to TRBD2. The V gene's germline CDR1 is MNHNS and CDR2 SASEGT. With 4 bases clipped from V and 15 bases from J, the junction kept 21 bases outside the gene matches. The CDR3 consists of 16 residues. CDR3 DNA sequence: TGTGCCAGCAGTGCGTCCGGGACTAAGATTACAATGAGCGGGTTCTTC. It codes for CASSASGTKITMSGFF.

The chain links TRBV19 to TRBJ2-1; tentatively, D is TRBD2 (6 bases). V lost 6 bases and J lost 0, with 18 bases in between. Germline CDR1 reads LNHDA; CDR2 reads SQIVND (reference sequence). The CDR3 is 17 residues long. The CDR3 region is CASSPQSSVSSYNEQFF. In DNA, the CDR3 is TGTGCCAGTAGCCCACAGTCTAGCGTAAGCTCCTACAATGAGCAGTTCTTC.

Only a few counts were recorded for this clone. The rearrangement joins TRBV28 to TRBJ1-5; 11 bases line up with TRBD1. This CDR3 contains 17 residues. Germline trimming cut 5 bases from V and 7 bases from J; bases unmatched to any gene: 13. Germline V gene sequence: CDR1 MDHEN, CDR2 SYDVKM. The CDR3 loop reads CASSIRGQGAVGQPQHF. The CDR3 DNA sequence: TGTGCCAGCAGTATCAGAGGACAGGGGGCAGTTGGACAGCCCCAGCATTTT.

J is TRBJ2-7 and V is TRBV3-1 (or the pseudogene TRBV3-2), with D uncertain. There are 14 residues in the CDR3. Per the germline V gene, CDR1 is LGHDT and CDR2 is YNNKEL (reference sequence). Trimming pared 0 bases from V and 2 bases from J, leaving 8 bases between. This CDR3 is CASSQDITTYEQYF. CDR3 DNA: TGTGCCAGCAGCCAAGATATAACAACCTACGAGCAGTACTTC.

This chain joins TRBV2 and TRBJ1-6; 9 bases are shared with TRBD1. The CDR3 has 16 amino acids. V trimming: 2 bases; J trimming: 10 bases; junction bases outside the gene matches: 9. CDR1 is SNHLY, CDR2 FYNNEI, per germline. The CDR3 coding sequence is TGTGCCAGCAGTGAACAAGGAACGGGACAGGGATCACCCCTCCACTTT. This codes for CASSEQGTGQGSPLHF.

V and J are TRBV7-8 and TRBJ1-5; D possibly corresponds to TRBD1 (6 bases). Germline CDR1 SGHVS, CDR2 FQNEAQ. V was trimmed by 1 base and J by 0 bases, leaving 10 bases between them. The CDR3 runs 16 residues. This chain's CDR3 is CASSLEGQYSNQPQHF. The CDR3 DNA is TGTGCCAGCAGCTTAGAAGGACAGTATAGCAATCAGCCCCAGCATTTT.

The chain has TRBV9 and TRBJ2-3; TRBD1 agrees at 11 bases. In germline, CDR1 is SGDLS, CDR2 YYNGEE. The CDR3 runs 16 residues. Losses at the gene ends were 3 bases for V and 5 bases for J; bases not matched to a gene: 8. CDR3 coding DNA: TGTGCCAGCAGCGCGATGGGACAGGGGGTGGGAGATACGCAGTATTTT. Amino acid sequence: CASSAMGQGVGDTQYF.

This clone was observed a few times. This rearrangement joins TRBV19 to TRBJ1-1; D is perhaps TRBD1 (5 bases). This CDR3 region has 16 residues. V was cut by 5 bases and J by 1 base, with 17 bases left in between. From germline, CDR1 is LNHDA and CDR2 SQIVND (reference sequence). Written as DNA, the CDR3 is TGTGCCAGTAGTCCTCCGGGACTTCGGAGGAACACTGAAGCTTTCTTT. Its translation: CASSPPGLRRNTEAFF. Full variable domain (rest looked up from reference TRBV19 and TRBJ1-1): DGGITQSPKYLFRKEGQNVTLSCEQNLNHDAMYWYRQDPGQGLRLIYYSQIVNDFQKGDIAEGYSVSREKKESFPLTVTSAQKNPTAFYLCASSPPGLRRNTEAFFGQGTRLTVV.

V is TRBV27 and J is TRBJ2-2, with 11 bases aligning to TRBD2. The CDR3 runs to 17 residues. The V segment lost 6 bases and the J segment 5 bases; nucleotides outside the gene matches: 11. In germline, CDR1 is MNHEY, CDR2 SMNVEV (reference sequence). The CDR3: CASRRGIAGGQTGELFF. The CDR3 DNA reads TGTGCCAGCAGGCGTGGGATAGCGGGGGGGCAAACCGGGGAGCTGTTTTTT.

On this clone itself: Other DNA sequences in this specimen translate into the identical CDR3. V gene TRBV19 combines with J gene TRBJ1-2; D is unclear. From germline, CDR1 is LNHDA and CDR2 SQIVND (reference sequence). V was clipped by 4 bases and J by 7 bases, with 10 bases between them. The CDR3 has 12 residues. Here the CDR3 reads CASSTGFRGYTF. In nucleotides, the CDR3 is TGTGCCAGTAGTACAGGTTTCCGTGGCTACACCTTC.

The J gene is TRBJ2-7, the V gene TRBV27; TRBD1 matches at 10 bases. Trimming at V came to 5 bases and at J to 4 bases, leaving 11 bases not matched to a gene. The CDR3 has 16 residues. Germline CDR1 reads MNHEY; CDR2 reads SMNVEV (reference sequence). For the CDR3, the DNA is TGTGCCAGCAGTGCACAACGGGGGACAGGGGTGTACGAGCAGTACTTC. This sequence encodes CASSAQRGTGVYEQYF.

This clone has only one observation. This chain joins TRBV29-1 and TRBJ1-1, with D possibly matching TRBD1 (6 bases). CDR1 is SQVTM, CDR2 ANQGSEA, per germline. This CDR3 is built from 15 residues. Trimming pared 5 bases from V and 0 bases from J, leaving 16 bases between. The CDR3 bases are TGCAGCGTTAGGGGGTTCGGGCTAGTGAACACTGAAGCTTTCTTT. Amino acid sequence: CSVRGFGLVNTEAFF.

The chain links TRBV19 to TRBJ1-5; 7 positions match TRBD1. With V trimmed by 3 bases and J by 3 bases, 2 bases remained unmatched. This CDR3 has 14 amino acids. From germline, CDR1 is LNHDA and CDR2 SQIVND (reference sequence). The CDR3 spells CASSMTGINQPQHF. The CDR3 DNA sequence: TGTGCCAGTAGTATGACAGGGATCAATCAGCCCCAGCATTTT. The full variable domain, in which reference TRBV19 and TRBJ1-5 provide the parts outside the CDR3, is DGGITQSPKYLFRKEGQNVTLSCEQNLNHDAMYWYRQDPGQGLRLIYYSQIVNDFQKGDIAEGYSVSREKKESFPLTVTSAQKNPTAFYLCASSMTGINQPQHFGDGTRLSIL.

Written as DNA, the CDR3 is TGTGCCAGCAGCACTAGACAGGGGGCGGAGGAAAAACTGTTTTTT. Its translation: CASSTRQGAEEKLFF. The rearrangement joins TRBV9 to TRBJ1-4; TRBD1 matches at 10 bases. Germline assignment: CDR1 SGDLS and CDR2 YYNGEE. The CDR3 is made up of 15 amino acids. J lost 8 bases, V lost 4 bases, and 8 bases had no gene match.

The V gene is TRBV24-1, the J gene TRBJ2-1; 9 bases are a match to TRBD1. V was clipped by 4 bases and J by 9 bases; unmatched bases: 6. This CDR3 contains 14 residues. Germline V gives CDR1 KGHDR, CDR2 SFDVKD. As DNA, the CDR3 is TGTGCCACCAGTGAGAGGGACAGGGTGGGTGAGCAGTTCTTC. Its protein is CATSERDRVGEQFF.